The clone carrying this T cell receptor beta chain was seen more than once but under ten times. Antigen specificity is unknown. These data belong to a study of blood T cells in healthy people across ages. Findings and limits, study-wide: Per million T cells, TCR beta diversity dropped about linearly as age rose.

Through a sample-barcoded 5' primer and a J-beta primer mix, a second PCR was run for roughly 6 to 12 cycles. TCRdb re-called the 5' RACE reads with MiXCR, one entry per CDR3 protein. The profile covers about 680,000 distinct CDR3 sequences, with 45% to 50% appearing a single time and around a third taken by the ten largest. CDR1 and CDR2 from the germline V gene are DFQATT and SNEGSKA (reference sequence). With V trimmed by 3 bases and J by 0 bases, 11 bases remained unmatched. This CDR3 spans 18 amino acids. Source material: blood. The chain joins TRBV20-1 to TRBJ2-1; the match to TRBD2 covers 10 bases. This clonotype originated in a woman in her sixties or seventies in good health. As DNA, the CDR3 is TGCAGTGCTAGGGGGCCCGGGGCTAGCGGGAGCTCCTACAATGAGCAGTTCTTC. The encoded protein is CSARGPGASGSSYNEQFF.